The T cell receptor beta chain described here comes from a study of CD8 T cells in Susac syndrome (dated 2019 in TCRdb). Describing the broader study: The study used repertoire sequencing to test whether antigen drove CD8+ T cell activation and differentiation in Susac syndrome. The clonality of the CD8+ T cell repertoire was compared across over 9 healthy donors, around 14 Susac syndrome patients and under 18 multiple sclerosis patients.

Broader findings and caveats from the paper: The study acknowledged that relatively few individuals were included in the TCR sequencing and HLA analysis.

Peripheral blood CD8+ and CD4+ T cells from healthy donors, Susac syndrome patients and multiple sclerosis patients were profiled using high-throughput TCR beta sequencing. Treatment-naive patients with stable or active relapsing-remitting disease fulfilling revised McDonald criteria were used as multiple sclerosis controls. Bulk CD8+ and CD4+ T cells were purified by magnetic negative isolation, while CD8+ TEMRA cells were enriched using FACS. Blood was collected in EDTA tubes and processed within 24 hours, with PBMCs isolated through density gradient centrifugation. PBMCs destined for TCR sequencing were cryopreserved in liquid nitrogen and later thawed in a 37 °C water bath. The sorted or isolated CD4+, CD8+ and CD8+ TEMRA cells reached a purity of at least 90%. Germline trimming: 3 bases from V, 2 bases from J; junction bases outside gene matches: 6. For CDR1 and CDR2, the germline V gene (reference sequence) lists SEHNR and FQNEAQ. The CDR3 sequence holds 17 residues, the cysteine and phenylalanine included. Solely the CDR3 DNA is kept, with 51 bases framed from the first base.

This clonotype has a single count. Its antigen is currently not known. One base away there is no much larger clone; base qualities are not given. One read alone is a weak basis. RNA was extracted using the RNeasy kit, and about 0.5 to 1 microgram was reverse transcribed with random hexamers. TCR beta CDR3 regions were amplified with the immunoSEQ multiplex PCR assay covering 54 Vbeta and 13 Jbeta segments. To correct PCR amplification bias, a synthetic template baseline was used for both primer optimization and computational correction. The paper's processing steps were these. Only productive sequences were kept, with reads annotated to V, D and J genes according to IMGT and analyzed in immunoSEQ Analyzer. To calculate clonality, Shannon entropy was normalized by log2 of the number of productive unique sequences and then subtracted from one. Public and private clones were assessed among the 100 most prevalent clones of each patient and control. Susac-specific clones were defined as absent from healthy and MS cohorts, 850 to 1,300 published viral clones and other ImmuneACCESS disease sequences. Starting from the raw public reads, TCRdb applied fastp trimming at Q25, assembled clones with MiXCR and retained in-frame beta chains. Rows merge per CDR3 protein into single entries with the most common DNA and genes. The V and J calls reflect TCRdb's pipeline rather than the authors' work. The sample includes about 300,000 distinct CDR3 sequences, with 65% to 90% observed a single time. The ten largest clones take up around 0.2% of the sample.

The specimen sequenced was CD8+ T cells from PBMCs. The sequence was collected from a human donor with multiple sclerosis. Recombination linked TRBV7-9 to TRBJ2-2; TRBD2 aligns with 10 central bases. For the CDR3, the sequence is CASSFRTSGINTGELFF. The DNA reads TGTGCCAGCAGCTTTAGAACTAGCGGGATTAACACCGGGGAGCTGTTTTTT.